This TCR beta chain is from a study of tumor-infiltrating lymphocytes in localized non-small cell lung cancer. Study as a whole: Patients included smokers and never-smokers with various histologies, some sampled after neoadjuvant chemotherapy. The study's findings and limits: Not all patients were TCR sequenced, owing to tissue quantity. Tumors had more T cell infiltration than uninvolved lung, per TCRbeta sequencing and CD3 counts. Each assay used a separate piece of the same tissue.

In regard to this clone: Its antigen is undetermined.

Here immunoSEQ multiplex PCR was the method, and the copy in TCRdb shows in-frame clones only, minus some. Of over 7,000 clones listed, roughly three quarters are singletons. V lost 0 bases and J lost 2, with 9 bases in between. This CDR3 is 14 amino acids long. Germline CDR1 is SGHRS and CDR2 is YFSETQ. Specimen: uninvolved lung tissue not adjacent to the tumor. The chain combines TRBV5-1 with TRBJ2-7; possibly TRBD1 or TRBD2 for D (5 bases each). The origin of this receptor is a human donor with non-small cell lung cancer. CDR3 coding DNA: TGCGCCAGCAGCTTGGTCGGGGCCCCCTACGAGCAGTACTTC. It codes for CASSLVGAPYEQYF.